This TCR beta chain was sequenced in a study of blood T cell repertoires in COVID-19. Measured with immunoSEQ multiplex PCR; TCRdb has only the in-frame clones, and not every one. The sample contains 50,000 to 70,000 clones, 84% of which appear only once. This CDR3 spans 12 amino acids. Germline V lookup: CDR1 LGHDT, CDR2 YNNKEL (reference sequence). J gave up 4 bases and V 5 bases, and 1 base lay outside the gene matches. The rearrangement joins TRBV3-1 (or the pseudogene TRBV3-2) to TRBJ2-7; 8 bases are a match to TRBD1. The clonotype comes from a woman aged 55-75 years with acute or convalescent COVID-19. The material sequenced was peripheral blood. In DNA form, the CDR3 reads TGTGCCAGCAGCGGACAGGGTTACGAGCAGTACTTC. This gives the protein CASSGQGYEQYF.